What follows is one T cell receptor beta chain and its context. Its recognized antigen is unknown. A much bigger clone sits one base away, suggesting this may be a read error. The data belong to a study of somatic reversion in DOCK8 deficiency (dated by TCRdb to the early 2020s). The study in broad terms: The study compared the T cell receptor beta repertoires of three groups: DOCK8-deficient patients, DOCK8-revertant patients and healthy volunteers. The study examined how somatic reversion of pathogenic DOCK8 variants changes lymphocyte differentiation and function in DOCK8 deficiency. The DOCK8-deficient patients included in the study had been previously reported.

Healthy control blood was obtained from volunteer donors provided by blood services in Australia and France. Genomic DNA for TCR repertoire analysis was isolated either from whole blood samples or from PBMCs. Libraries were constructed by multiplex PCR. One-step amplicon PCR with EuroClonality-NGS primers was used to generate TRB libraries from roughly 98 ng genomic DNA. Sequencing of the TRB amplicons was carried out on Illumina MiSeq instruments using 2 x 250 bp version 2 chemistry. Per the source publication's procedure: IMGT/HighV-QUEST was used for primary TRB sequence analysis and V(D)J annotation. Once nonfunctional clones had been removed and the data downsampled for comparisons between samples, VDJtools was used to evaluate repertoire diversity and composition. The raw public reads went through TCRdb reprocessing: fastp at Q25, MiXCR clone calling, in-frame beta chains kept. When rows share a CDR3 protein, they turn into one entry using the most common DNA and genes. The V and J calls were determined by TCRdb, not by the authors. In this sample the table shows around 2,800 distinct CDR3 sequences, approximately 24% of which occur a single time. The top ten clonotypes cover more than 8% of the sample.

Results and caveats for the whole study, not just this receptor: Whether whole blood or PBMCs served as the source material for each individual sample was not specified in the methods.

Source material: peripheral blood. This TCR derives from a human donor in good health.

CDR3 sequence: CASSTLGTENTEAFF. The nucleotide sequence reads as follows: TGTGCCAGCAGTACCCTTGGGACAGAAAACACTGAAGCTTTCTTT. The sequence joins TRBV6-2 or TRBV6-3 to TRBJ1-1, and 7 junction bases match TRBD1. Sequences MNHEY (CDR1) and SVGEGT (CDR2) are obtained from the germline V gene. V trim: 5 bases; J trim: 2 bases; unmatched bases: 8. The CDR3 numbers 15 residues from cysteine through phenylalanine. Only the CDR3 part of the read is kept: 45 bases, read in frame from the first base.